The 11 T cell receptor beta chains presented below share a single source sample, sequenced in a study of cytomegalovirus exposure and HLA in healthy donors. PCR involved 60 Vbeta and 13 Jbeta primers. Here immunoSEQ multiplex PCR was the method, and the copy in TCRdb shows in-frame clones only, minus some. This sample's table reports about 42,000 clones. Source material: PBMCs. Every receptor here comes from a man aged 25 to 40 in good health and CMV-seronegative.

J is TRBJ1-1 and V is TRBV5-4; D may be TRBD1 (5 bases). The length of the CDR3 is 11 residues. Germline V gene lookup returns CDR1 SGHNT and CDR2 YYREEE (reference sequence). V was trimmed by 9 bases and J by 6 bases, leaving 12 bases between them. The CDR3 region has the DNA TGTGCCACATGGTCGGGGGCTGAAGCTTTCTTT. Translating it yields CATWSGAEAFF.

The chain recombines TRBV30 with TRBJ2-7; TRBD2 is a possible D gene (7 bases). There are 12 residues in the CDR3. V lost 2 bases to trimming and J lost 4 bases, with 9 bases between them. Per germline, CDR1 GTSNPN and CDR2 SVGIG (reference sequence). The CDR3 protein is CAWSRGAYEQYF. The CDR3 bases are TGTGCCTGGAGTCGGGGGGCATACGAGCAGTACTTC.

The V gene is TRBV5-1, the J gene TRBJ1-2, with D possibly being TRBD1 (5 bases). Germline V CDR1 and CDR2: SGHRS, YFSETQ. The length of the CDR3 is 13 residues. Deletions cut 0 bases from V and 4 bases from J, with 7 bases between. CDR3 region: CASSLGTGYGYTF. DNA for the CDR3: TGCGCCAGCAGCTTGGGAACAGGCTATGGCTACACCTTC.

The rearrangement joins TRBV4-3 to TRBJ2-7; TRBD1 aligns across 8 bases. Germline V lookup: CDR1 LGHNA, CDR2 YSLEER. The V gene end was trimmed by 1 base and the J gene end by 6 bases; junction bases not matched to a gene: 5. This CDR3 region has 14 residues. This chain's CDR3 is CASSQGDRKSEQYF. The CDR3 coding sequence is TGCGCCAGCAGCCAAGGGGACAGGAAGTCCGAGCAGTACTTC.

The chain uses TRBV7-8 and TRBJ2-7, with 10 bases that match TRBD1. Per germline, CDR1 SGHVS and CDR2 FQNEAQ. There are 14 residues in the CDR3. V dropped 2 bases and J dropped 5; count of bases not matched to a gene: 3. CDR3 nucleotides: TGTGCCAGCAGCTTATCCGGGACAGGGGACGAGCAGTACTTC. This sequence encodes CASSLSGTGDEQYF. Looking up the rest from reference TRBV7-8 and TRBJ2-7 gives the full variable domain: GAGVSQSPRYKVAKRGQDVALRCDPISGHVSLFWYQQALGQGPEFLTYFQNEAQLDKSGLPSDRFFAERPEGSVSTLKIQRTQQEDSAVYLCASSLSGTGDEQYFGPGTRLTVT.

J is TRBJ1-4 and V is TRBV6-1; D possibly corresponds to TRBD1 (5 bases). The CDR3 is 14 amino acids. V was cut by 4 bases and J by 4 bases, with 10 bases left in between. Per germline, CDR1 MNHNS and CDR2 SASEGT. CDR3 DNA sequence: TGTGCCAGCAGTGGGGGGGATTATAATGAAAAACTGTTTTTT. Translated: CASSGGDYNEKLFF.

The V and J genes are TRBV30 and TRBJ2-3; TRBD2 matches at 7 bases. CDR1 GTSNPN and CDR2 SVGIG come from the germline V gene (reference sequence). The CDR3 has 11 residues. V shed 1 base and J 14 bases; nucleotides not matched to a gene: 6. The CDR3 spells CAWSGLADRYF. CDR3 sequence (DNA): TGTGCCTGGAGTGGACTAGCCGATAGGTATTTT.

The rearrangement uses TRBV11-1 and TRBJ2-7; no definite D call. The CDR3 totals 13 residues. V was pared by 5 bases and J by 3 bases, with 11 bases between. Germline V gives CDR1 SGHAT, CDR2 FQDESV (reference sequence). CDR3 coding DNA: TGTGCCAGCAGCCTCAACTCCTTCTACGAGCAGTACTTC. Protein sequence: CASSLNSFYEQYF.

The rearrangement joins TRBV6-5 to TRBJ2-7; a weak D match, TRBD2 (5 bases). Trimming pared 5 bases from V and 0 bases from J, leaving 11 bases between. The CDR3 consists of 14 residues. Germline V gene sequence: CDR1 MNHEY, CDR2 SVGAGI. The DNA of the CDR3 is TGTGCCAGCAGTCCCTATACTAGCTCCTACGAGCAGTACTTC. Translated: CASSPYTSSYEQYF.

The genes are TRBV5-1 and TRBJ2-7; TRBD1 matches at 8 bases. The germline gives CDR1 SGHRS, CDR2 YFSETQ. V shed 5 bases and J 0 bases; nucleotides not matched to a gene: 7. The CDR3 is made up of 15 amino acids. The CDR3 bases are TGCGCCAGCAGACACGGACAGGGAAACTCCTACGAGCAGTACTTC. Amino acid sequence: CASRHGQGNSYEQYF.

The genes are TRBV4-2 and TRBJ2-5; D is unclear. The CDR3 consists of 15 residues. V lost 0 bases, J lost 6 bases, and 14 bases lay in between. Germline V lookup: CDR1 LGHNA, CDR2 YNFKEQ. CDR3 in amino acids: CASSQEWSEWQTQYF. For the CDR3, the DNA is TGTGCCAGCAGCCAAGAGTGGTCAGAATGGCAGACCCAGTACTTC.